This is a list of T cell receptor beta chains from one sample in a study of shared clonotypes between healthy human individuals. The method was immunoSEQ multiplex PCR; TCRdb's version includes in-frame clones alone and lacks a portion of them. The sample shows about 530,000 clones, 96% of them seen only once. The sequenced sample consisted of naive CD4+ T cells sorted from blood. The receptors were sampled from a woman in her twenties or thirties in good health. Each CDR3 is given with its conserved first and last residue. The D gene is left open where the match is weak. Clone sizes are given selectively: once, few, many, or a class where the clone is expanded.

>few|TRBJ1-2|TRBD1|TRBV4-1
CASSQWGDRGRSYTF
TGCGCCAGCAGCCAATGGGGGGACAGGGGGCGAAGCTACACCTTC
>.|TRBJ2-7|TRBD1|TRBV5-6
CASIGQGSSYEQYF
TGTGCCAGCATCGGACAGGGGAGCTCCTACGAGCAGTACTTC
>.|TRBJ2-7|.|TRBV5-1
CASSLAGARSYEQYF
TGCGCCAGCAGCTTGGCCGGCGCTCGCTCCTACGAGCAGTACTTC
>.|TRBJ1-6|.|TRBV20-1
CSATGDSPLHF
TGCAGTGCTACCGGAGACTCACCCCTCCACTTT
>.|TRBJ1-1|TRBD1|TRBV29-1
CSVDRQGGFPNTEAFF
TGCAGCGTTGACCGACAGGGTGGCTTCCCGAACACTGAAGCTTTCTTT
>.|TRBJ2-5|.|TRBV10-3
CAISESLETQYF
TGTGCCATCAGTGAGAGTCTAGAGACCCAGTACTTC
>.|TRBJ2-7|.|TRBV28
CASSNSGPYEQYF
TGTGCCAGCAGCAACTCGGGTCCCTACGAGCAGTACTTC
>.|TRBJ1-2|TRBD1|TRBV2
CASTGVDRGNSF
TGTGCCAGCACAGGGGTTGACAGGGGCAACTCCTTC
>.|TRBJ2-1|.|TRBV7-2
CASSLDRSSYNEQFF
TGTGCCAGCAGCCTCGACAGGAGCTCCTACAATGAGCAGTTCTTC
>.|TRBJ1-1|TRBD1|TRBV10-3
CAISQGQGRTEAFF
TGTGCCATCAGCCAGGGACAGGGCCGAACTGAAGCTTTCTTT
>.|TRBJ2-7|.|TRBV10-3
CAISRSGSSYEQYF
TGTGCCATCAGTAGGTCCGGAAGCTCCTACGAGCAGTACTTC
>.|TRBJ2-2|TRBD2|TRBV28
CASSQHRDRVTSGRPGELFF
TGTGCCAGCAGCCAACACCGGGACAGAGTTACTAGCGGGAGACCCGGGGAGCTGTTTTTT
>.|TRBJ2-1|.|TRBV2
CASNWDEGSYNEQFF
TGTGCCAGCAACTGGGACGAGGGGTCCTACAATGAGCAGTTCTTC
>.|TRBJ2-5|.|TRBV6-6
CASTQDSTQETQYF
TGTGCCAGCACCCAGGACAGCACTCAAGAGACCCAGTACTTC
>.|TRBJ2-7|.|TRBV5-6
CASRHVVDRGREGSYEQYF
TGTGCCAGCAGACATGTCGTCGACAGGGGGCGGGAGGGTTCTTACGAGCAGTACTTC